These 22 T cell receptor beta chains share one sample of origin, sequenced in a study of shared clonotypes between healthy human individuals. Profiled with immunoSEQ multiplex PCR; TCRdb holds only in-frame clones, not every one. The sample contains more than 550,000 clones, over 55% of which appear only once. Sequenced material: memory CD4+ T cells sorted from blood. Subset of the sample: CD45RA-negative fraction. These receptors originate from a woman between 25 and 40 years old in good health.

In DNA form, the CDR3 reads TGTGCCAGCACCAGACAGGGCACTGAAGCTTTCTTT. Translated, it gives CASTRQGTEAFF. The chain carries TRBV6-1 and TRBJ1-1, with 7 bases identical to TRBD1. After removal of 7 bases from V and 4 bases from J, the junction contained 3 bases not matched to a gene. The germline V gene has CDR1 MNHNS and CDR2 SASEGT. This CDR3 has 12 amino acids.

This clone was detected once. This chain links TRBV18 with TRBJ1-4, with D possibly being TRBD1 (6 bases). Trimming removed 2 bases at V and 3 bases at J, with 10 bases between. In germline, CDR1 is KGHSH, CDR2 LQKENI. The CDR3 length is 15 residues. CDR3 protein: CASSPNRAANEKLFF. CDR3 bases: TGTGCCAGCTCACCAAACAGGGCGGCTAATGAAAAACTGTTTTTT.

The chain uses TRBV5-1 and TRBJ2-1; weak D call: TRBD1 (6 bases). The V gene's germline CDR1 is SGHRS and CDR2 YFSETQ. The CDR3 runs to 16 residues. Between the trimmed V and J ends, which lost 4 bases and 0 bases, there was a span of 14 bases. The CDR3 sequence is CASSTTGFSSYNEQFF. The CDR3 coding sequence is TGCGCCAGCAGCACGACAGGTTTTAGCTCCTACAATGAGCAGTTCTTC. The full variable domain, completed using reference TRBV5-1 and TRBJ2-1, is KAGVTQTPRYLIKTRGQQVTLSCSPISGHRSVSWYQQTPGQGLQFLFEYFSETQRNKGNFPGRFSGRQFSNSRSEMNVSTLELGDSALYLCASSTTGFSSYNEQFFGPGTRLTVL.

The rearrangement joins TRBV29-1 to TRBJ2-7, with D perhaps matching TRBD2 (5 bases). Trimming pared 4 bases from V and 6 bases from J, leaving 13 bases between. The CDR3 loop spans 12 amino acids. CDR1 is SQVTM, CDR2 ANQGSEA, per germline. The chain's CDR3 is CSVAGKFGEQYF. The CDR3 nucleotides read TGCAGCGTTGCCGGGAAGTTCGGCGAGCAGTACTTC.

The rearrangement uses TRBV7-8 and TRBJ2-7; 7 bases line up with TRBD2. Trimming removed 4 bases from V and 4 bases from J; junction bases left unmatched: 13. CDR1 and CDR2 from the germline V gene are SGHVS and FQNEAQ. The CDR3 contains 16 residues. The CDR3 coding sequence is TGTGCCAGCAGCTCCCCAAAAGGACTAGGGCTGTACGAGCAGTACTTC. It encodes CASSSPKGLGLYEQYF.

Concerning this clone: Other nucleotide sequences in the sample specify the same CDR3. The chain combines TRBV18 with TRBJ2-7; no firm D call. Looked up from germline, CDR1 is KGHSH and CDR2 is LQKENI. This CDR3 spans 13 amino acids. The germline V and J ends were trimmed by 3 bases and 1 base, with 7 bases remaining between them. CDR3 bases: TGTGCCAGCTCACCTCGCCGGTCCTACGAGCAGTACTTC. Its protein is CASSPRRSYEQYF.

In this sample, this clone turned up many times. Other DNA variants within this sample encode the same CDR3. The chain combines TRBV5-1 with TRBJ2-1; 10 nucleotides match TRBD2. There are 15 residues in the CDR3. V dropped 4 bases and J dropped 3; count of bases not matched to a gene: 4. Looked up from germline, CDR1 is SGHRS and CDR2 is YFSETQ. CDR3: CASSPASGSYNEQFF. Here the CDR3 DNA reads TGCGCCAGCAGCCCCGCTAGCGGGAGCTACAATGAGCAGTTCTTC.

The chain carries TRBV10-3 and TRBJ2-2, with 9 positions matching TRBD1. The junction had 5 bases not matched to a gene; V was cut back by 6 bases and J by 6 bases. Germline V gene lookup returns CDR1 ENHRY and CDR2 SYGVKD. CDR3 length: 14 residues. CDR3: CAIRQGTGPGELFF. The CDR3 coding sequence is TGTGCCATCAGGCAAGGGACAGGGCCCGGGGAGCTGTTTTTT.

This clone was picked up a small number of times. The chain joins TRBV28 to TRBJ2-1, with D possibly being TRBD1 (5 bases). Trimming removed 11 bases at V and 0 bases at J, with 14 bases between. Germline values: CDR1 MDHEN, CDR2 SYDVKM. The CDR3 extends over 14 amino acids. CDR3 in amino acids: CAVDQGSSYNEQFF. The CDR3 region has the DNA TGTGCCGTTGATCAGGGAAGCTCCTACAATGAGCAGTTCTTC.

J is TRBJ2-3 and V is TRBV11-2; no definite D call. This CDR3 region has 11 residues. CDR1 and CDR2 from the germline V gene are SGHAT and FQNNGV. The V and J ends lost 1 base and 8 bases respectively, with 4 bases between them. CDR3 sequence: CASSLARTQYF. In nucleotides, the CDR3 is TGTGCCAGCAGCTTAGCCCGTACGCAGTATTTT.

The CDR3 spells CASIPQTGENTEAFF. The CDR3 nucleotides are TGTGCCAGCATCCCCCAGACTGGAGAGAACACTGAAGCTTTCTTT. The chain links TRBV6-1 to TRBJ1-1; no clear D gene. The germline V and J ends were trimmed by 7 bases and 1 base, with 16 bases remaining between them. CDR3 length: 15 residues. In germline, CDR1 is MNHNS, CDR2 SASEGT.

The chain combines TRBV7-9 with TRBJ1-2; TRBD1 might be the D (6 bases). CDR1 is SEHNR, CDR2 FQNEAQ, per germline (reference sequence). This CDR3 comprises 15 residues. Trimming removed 2 bases at V and 5 bases at J, with 15 bases between. The CDR3 DNA follows: TGTGCCAGCAGCTTACGGACAGAACTTGGGTATGGCTACACCTTC. Amino acid sequence: CASSLRTELGYGYTF.

A word on this clone: Other nucleotide sequences in the sample specify the same CDR3. V usage is TRBV2 and J usage is TRBJ1-5; D might be TRBD1 (6 bases). Germline V gene sequence: CDR1 SNHLY, CDR2 FYNNEI. This CDR3 is 13 amino acids long. V lost 4 bases to trimming and J lost 2 bases, with 6 bases between them. The CDR3 coding sequence is TGTGCCAGCAGTGGGACAGGCAATCAGCCCCAGCATTTT. It codes for CASSGTGNQPQHF.

The table lists this clone with a count of one. The gene calls are TRBV19 and TRBJ1-2; a possible D gene is TRBD1 (6 bases). V shed 4 bases and J shed 9 bases, with 18 bases lying between them. This CDR3 is built from 14 residues. Germline CDR1 and CDR2: LNHDA and SQIVND (reference sequence). The CDR3 bases are TGTGCCAGTAGTAACCTGGACAGAGATATGAGCTACACCTTC. Amino acids: CASSNLDRDMSYTF.

In DNA, the CDR3 is TGTGCCAGCAGTACCCCCGCGGGAGGCTACACCTTC. It is translated as CASSTPAGGYTF. This chain links TRBV27 with TRBJ1-2; D is ambiguous. V was pared by 5 bases and J by 8 bases, with 12 bases between. Germline lookup yields CDR1 MNHEY and CDR2 SMNVEV (reference sequence). The CDR3 loop spans 12 amino acids.

CDR3 protein: CASSLEGVYSYEQYF. The CDR3, as DNA: TGTGCCAGCAGCTTAGAGGGGGTTTACTCCTACGAGCAGTACTTC. V is TRBV11-2 and J is TRBJ2-7; D tentatively reads TRBD1 or TRBD2 (5 bases each). V dropped 0 bases and J dropped 0 bases, with 9 bases sitting between them. CDR3 length: 15 residues. CDR1 and CDR2 (germline): SGHAT, FQNNGV.

A remark on this clone: This specimen includes other DNA sequences encoding the same CDR3. This sequence joins TRBV6-1 and TRBJ1-5; D is perhaps TRBD1 (5 bases). V was cut by 3 bases and J by 4 bases, with 10 bases left in between. Germline CDR1 and CDR2: MNHNS and SASEGT. This CDR3 region has 14 residues. The CDR3 DNA sequence: TGTGCCAGCAGTGAGCAGGGTGCGAATCAGCCCCAGCATTTT. Translating it yields CASSEQGANQPQHF.

The V call is TRBV4-2, the J call TRBJ2-7; 14 bases map to TRBD2. The CDR3 has 15 residues. Germline V lookup: CDR1 LGHNA, CDR2 YNFKEQ. Germline trimming cut 1 base from V and 6 bases from J; bases unmatched to any gene: 2. CDR3 sequence reads: CASSQGGTSGSEQYF. CDR3 nucleotides: TGTGCCAGCAGCCAAGGAGGGACTAGCGGGAGCGAGCAGTACTTC.

This clone was seen more than once but under ten times. V usage is TRBV28 and J usage is TRBJ2-2; 8 bases are shared with TRBD1. V lost 5 bases to trimming and J lost 6 bases; unmatched junction nucleotides: 17. This CDR3 spans 18 amino acids. CDR1 is MDHEN, CDR2 SYDVKM, per germline. The CDR3 DNA reads as TGTGCCAGCAGTCCTGGGGCAGGAGGACAGGGCTGGGCCGGGGAGCTGTTTTTT. Translated, it gives CASSPGAGGQGWAGELFF.

V usage is TRBV6-5 and J usage is TRBJ1-2; D call uncertain. Trimming removed 4 bases at V and 4 bases at J, with 13 bases between. The CDR3 runs to 14 residues. The germline V gene has CDR1 MNHEY and CDR2 SVGAGI. The CDR3 reads CASSSLGKAYGYTF. In nucleotides, the CDR3 is TGTGCCAGCAGTTCGTTGGGGAAAGCCTATGGCTACACCTTC.

This chain joins TRBV10-3 and TRBJ1-5, with D perhaps matching TRBD1 (5 bases). Germline assignment: CDR1 ENHRY and CDR2 SYGVKD. V lost 0 bases to trimming and J lost 4 bases, with 10 bases between them. The CDR3 loop spans 15 amino acids. The CDR3 DNA follows: TGTGCCATCAGTGAGTCAGGGACCCCAAATCAGCCCCAGCATTTT. This translates into CAISESGTPNQPQHF.

The gene calls are TRBV5-1 and TRBJ2-7; D unclear. There are 15 residues in the CDR3. Germline V gene sequence: CDR1 SGHRS, CDR2 YFSETQ. Trimming stripped 0 bases from V and 3 bases from J, with 13 bases between. The DNA of the CDR3 is TGCGCCAGCAGCTTGGAGGACCAAGAAGGCTACGAGCAGTACTTC. This codes for CASSLEDQEGYEQYF. Full variable domain (outside the CDR3, taken from reference TRBV5-1 and TRBJ2-7): KAGVTQTPRYLIKTRGQQVTLSCSPISGHRSVSWYQQTPGQGLQFLFEYFSETQRNKGNFPGRFSGRQFSNSRSEMNVSTLELGDSALYLCASSLEDQEGYEQYFGPGTRLTVT.